This T cell receptor (beta chain) was found in a study of shared clonotypes between healthy human individuals (dated by TCRdb to about 2020). For the study in its entirety: A few men and a couple of women, aged 18 to 49 years, made up the cohort. Per donor, three plates each were used for CD4 naive and CD4 memory, two for CD8 naive, and one for CD8 memory. To estimate repertoire size and how much clonotype sharing occurs between individuals, the study deeply sequenced the blood TCR repertoires of five healthy adults. To increase sequencing depth and limit assay-specific biases, TCR repertoire library preparation and sequencing were carried out by different laboratories using diverse techniques. Between about 0.8 and 9.5 billion PBMCs per donor were obtained by leukapheresis. The paper as a whole reports these results and caveats: Across four donors, roughly 5% of naive CD4, more than 3% of naive CD8, 2.3% of memory CD4, and under 0.45% of memory CD8 clonotypes were shared. Incomplete sequencing was indicated by rarefaction of sorted-subset datasets, despite the large sequencing depth. The genetic and exposure-history diversity represented was limited by the small number of donors. Higher generation probabilities were observed for clonotypes shared by all four sorted-subset donors than for non-shared clonotypes. Sampling was restricted to blood, and TCR repertoires in tissues likely differ from the TCR repertoires found in blood. Larger estimated clonotype richness was generally found for naive subsets than for memory subsets. Pairwise subsampling indicated that sequencing depth was expected to affect the degree of clonotype sharing among donors.

Concerning this clone itself: The target of this receptor is not known. One base away there is no much larger clone; base qualities are not given.

CD8 naive samples were obtained by positive selection for CCR7 among CD45RO-negative cells, yielding a CD45RA+CCR7+ population from which TemRA cells were excluded. The donors were healthy, HIV-negative adults with no recently reported acute infections or vaccinations. All donors were Caucasian adults living in Nashville, Tennessee, USA. Blood was obtained by leukapheresis, after which PBMCs were separated by Ficoll-Histopaque density gradient centrifugation and cryopreserved in liquid nitrogen vapor phase. Purity and quantity of every magnetically sorted T cell population were checked by analytical flow cytometry. Each sorted fraction had its genomic DNA isolated and then quantified by UV absorbance on a Nanodrop 2000c. The germline V gene supplies CDR1 MGHRA and CDR2 YSYEKL. V ends up 1 base short and J 3 bases short, with an unmatched junction base count of 9. From its cysteine to its phenylalanine, the CDR3 spans 16 amino acids. CDR3 DNA only is kept here, 48 bases in frame from base 1.

TCR CDR3 regions were amplified from genomic DNA by multiplex PCR using the deep immunoSEQ assay. Extracted genomic DNA from each cell subset was distributed evenly across all wells of several immunoSEQ 96-well plates, and each plate was treated as a replicate. Each replicate PCR for sorted subsets received about 220 ng genomic DNA, equal to tens of thousands of T cell genomes. The purified libraries were quantified using a Qubit 3.0 fluorometer, sized with a Bioanalyzer 2100, and then quantified again using the KAPA Library Quantification kit. Each immunoSEQ 96-well plate was sequenced on its own single-read 150-cycle Illumina NextSeq 550 flow cell. In the paper's pipeline: Because only junctional sequences without quality scores were contained in the immunoSEQ output, filtering matching that applied to full-length reads could not be performed. To assign V/J genes and CDR3, sequences were annotated using PyIR, a Python wrapper for IgBLAST v1.9, with IMGT germline references. Reads were filtered out if the reads had weak V/J assignments (E-value above 1e-6), no CDR3, stop codons, out-of-frame junctions, or ambiguous translated residues. V3J clonotypes were defined as sequences sharing the same inferred V gene, J gene, and CDR3 amino acid sequence. To compute the percentage overlap between repertoires, the number of shared unique clonotypes was divided by the size of the smaller repertoire. Richness of each repertoire was evaluated using RTK rarefaction, the Chao1 estimator, and Recon v2.1 estimates of unobserved clonotypes. OLGA was used to compute generation probabilities for all TCRbeta clonotypes that the gDNA method yielded from a handful of donors. Held by TCRdb, this immuneACCESS table contains in-frame sequences only and omits some clones. Under half of the omission traces to an unresolved V gene where checked; the cause of the rest is unknown. V and J calls and clone size are as listed in that table; D and trimming were resolved from the DNA. Present in this sample are around 2,000,000 clones, 85% to 95% of which were seen just once. Of the sample, 1.7% is held by the ten largest clones.

The receptor's source is a man younger than 35 in good health. Some clones in this sample may be carry-over from other donors' samples. Sequenced sample: naive CD8+ T cells from PBMCs. The intended sense of this specimen's cell subset or site label: CD45RA+CCR7+. The chain uses TRBV4-1 and TRBJ2-7; 7 middle bases align to TRBD2. Here is the DNA: TGCGCCAGCAGCCAAGCCGCTAGCGGAACAAGCTACGAGCAGTACTTC. Its translation is CASSQAASGTSYEQYF.